What follows describes a single T cell receptor (beta chain). No antigen is known for it. Base qualities are not provided; no much larger clone lies one nucleotide away. V is cut back by 6 bases and J by 7 bases, with 3 bases in the junction unmatched. The CDR3, cysteine through phenylalanine, is 12 amino acids long. Left in the record is the CDR3 DNA by itself, 36 bases read in frame from the first base. Reading the germline V gene gives CDR1 MNHEY and CDR2 SVGAGI. Each collaborating institution followed its own protocols to collect whole blood in K2EDTA tubes. For TCRbeta analysis, collaborators shipped samples in one of three forms: frozen whole blood, isolated PBMCs, or DNA extracted from either of those sample types. The sample belongs to a study of blood T cell repertoires in COVID-19 (dated by TCRdb to 2018 to 2020). A note on the overall study: Collaborator samples came from the United States, Italy and Spain and covered acute and convalescent phases of COVID-19. Deeply sampled blood TCRbeta repertoires from subjects exposed to, actively infected with, or recovered from COVID-19 were included in the dataset. The material from the prospective study consisted of cDNA or gDNA derived from T cells, B-cell-depleted T cells, or PBMCs. The repertoires were released in a freely available public database intended as a resource for research on the immune response to SARS-CoV-2. Nearly every sample came with metadata listing a de-identified subject ID, COVID-19 status, age in years and sex. Where available, HLA class I and class II types were taken from metadata supplied by the sample provider and were not determined by assay-based typing. The samples were drawn from the first 160 participants of the ongoing ImmuneRACE study and from 1,200 or so subjects provided by 6 global collaborators. Results and caveats for the whole study, not just this receptor: How much clinical and demographic metadata was included differed by source and by participant, and the metadata was provided uncurated.

The immunoSEQ Assay, a bias-controlled multiplex PCR, was used to amplify TCRbeta CDR3 regions from genomic DNA. On the study's bioinformatics: Within the assay, amplification of reference gene primers was used to estimate how many nucleated cells each sample contained. To quantify the absolute abundance of each unique TCRbeta CDR3 rearrangement, sequence reads were collapsed and filtered. For each sample, productive Simpson clonality was calculated as the square root of Simpson's diversity index over productive rearrangements. This is the immuneACCESS table as TCRdb keeps it, with only in-frame sequences that have V and J called. A part of the clones is gone; compared with another copy, unresolved V genes explain less than half, and the rest is unexplained. V and J calls and clone size are given by that table; D and trimming were obtained from the DNA. The sample profile shows around 200,000 clones; roughly nine tenths of them were found once. The top ten constitute about 1.1% of the sample.

The specimen was peripheral blood. The source of this sequence is a man aged 25 to 40 with acute or convalescent COVID-19. The sequence is built from TRBV6-5 and TRBJ2-3; the central 8 bases match TRBD2. Here the CDR3 is given as CASSGGANTQYF. The nucleotide sequence reads as follows: TGTGCCAGCAGCGGGGGGGCGAATACGCAGTATTTT.